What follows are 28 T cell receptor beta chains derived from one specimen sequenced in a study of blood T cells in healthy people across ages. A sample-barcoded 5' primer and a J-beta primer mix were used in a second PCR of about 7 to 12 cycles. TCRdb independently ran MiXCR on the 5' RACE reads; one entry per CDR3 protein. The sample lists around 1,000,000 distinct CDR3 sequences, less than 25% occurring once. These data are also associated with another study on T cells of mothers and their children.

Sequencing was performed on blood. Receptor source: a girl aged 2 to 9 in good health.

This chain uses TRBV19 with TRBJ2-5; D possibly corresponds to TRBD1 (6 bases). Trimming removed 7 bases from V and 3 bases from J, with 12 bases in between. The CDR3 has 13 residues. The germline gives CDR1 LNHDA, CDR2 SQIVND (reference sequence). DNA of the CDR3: TGTGCCAGTATGTCACAGGGAAAAGAGACCCAGTACTTC. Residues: CASMSQGKETQYF.

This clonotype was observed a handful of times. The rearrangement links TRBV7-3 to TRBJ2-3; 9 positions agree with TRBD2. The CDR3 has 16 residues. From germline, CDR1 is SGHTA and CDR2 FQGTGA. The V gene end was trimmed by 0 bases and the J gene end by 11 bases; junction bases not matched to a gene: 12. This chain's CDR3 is CASSLTAAGGPAGQYF. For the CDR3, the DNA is TGTGCCAGCAGCTTAACGGCGGCGGGAGGGCCAGCGGGGCAGTATTTT.

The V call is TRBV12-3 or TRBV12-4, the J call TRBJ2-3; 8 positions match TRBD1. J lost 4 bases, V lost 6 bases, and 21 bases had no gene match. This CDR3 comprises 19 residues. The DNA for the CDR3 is TGTGCCAGCAGGCGCTACAGGGGGGCAGTCACTACGGGAGCAGATACGCAGTATTTT. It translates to CASRRYRGAVTTGADTQYF.

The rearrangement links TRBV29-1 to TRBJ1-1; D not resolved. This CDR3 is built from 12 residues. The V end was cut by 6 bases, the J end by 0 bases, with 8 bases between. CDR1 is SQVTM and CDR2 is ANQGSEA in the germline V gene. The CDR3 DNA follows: TGCAGCGTACCTGGGGTGAACACTGAAGCTTTCTTT. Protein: CSVPGVNTEAFF.

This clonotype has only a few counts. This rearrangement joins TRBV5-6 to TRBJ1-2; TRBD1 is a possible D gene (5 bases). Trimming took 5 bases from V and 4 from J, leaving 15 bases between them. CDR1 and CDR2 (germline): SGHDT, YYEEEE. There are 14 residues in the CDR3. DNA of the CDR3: TGTGCCAGCAGTTTCGGGACTACGCTCTATGGCTACACCTTC. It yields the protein CASSFGTTLYGYTF. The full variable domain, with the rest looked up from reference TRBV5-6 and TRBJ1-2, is DAGVTQSPTHLIKTRGQQVTLRCSPKSGHDTVSWYQQALGQGPQFIFQYYEEEERQRGNFPDRFSGHQFPNYSSELNVNALLLGDSALYLCASSFGTTLYGYTFGSGTRLTVV.

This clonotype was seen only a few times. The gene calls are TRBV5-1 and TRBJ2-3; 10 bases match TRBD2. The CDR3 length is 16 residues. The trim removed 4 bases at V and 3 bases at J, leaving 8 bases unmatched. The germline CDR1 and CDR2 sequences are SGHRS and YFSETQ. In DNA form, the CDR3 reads TGCGCCAGCAGCGTCGCTCTAGCGGGAGAAACAGATACGCAGTATTTT. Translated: CASSVALAGETDTQYF.

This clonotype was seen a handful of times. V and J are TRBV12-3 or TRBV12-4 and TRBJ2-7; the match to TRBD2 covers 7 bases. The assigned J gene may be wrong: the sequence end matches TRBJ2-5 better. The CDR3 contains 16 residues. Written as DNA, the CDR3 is TGTGCCAGCAGCTCCCTCCGGGACTACAGATCGGAGACCCAGTACTTC. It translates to CASSSLRDYRSETQYF.

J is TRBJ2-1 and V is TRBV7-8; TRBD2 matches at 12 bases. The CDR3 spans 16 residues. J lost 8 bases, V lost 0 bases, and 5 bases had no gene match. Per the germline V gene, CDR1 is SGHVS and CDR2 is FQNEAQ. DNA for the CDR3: TGTGCCAGCAGCTTAGCGCTAGCGGGAGGGTGGGATGAGCAGTTCTTC. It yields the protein CASSLALAGGWDEQFF.

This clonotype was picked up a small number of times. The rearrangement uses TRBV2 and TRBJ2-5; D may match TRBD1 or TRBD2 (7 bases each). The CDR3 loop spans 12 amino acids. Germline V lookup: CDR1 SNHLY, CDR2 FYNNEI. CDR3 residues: CVNSGGGETQYF. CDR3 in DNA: TGTGTCAATTCAGGGGGGGGAGAGACCCAGTACTTC. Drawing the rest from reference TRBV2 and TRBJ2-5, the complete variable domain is EPEVTQTPSHQVTQMGQEVILRCVPISNHLYFYWYRQILGQKVEFLVSFYNNEISEKSEIFDDQFSVERPDGSNFTLKIRSTKLEDSAMYFCVNSGGGETQYFGPGTRLLVL.

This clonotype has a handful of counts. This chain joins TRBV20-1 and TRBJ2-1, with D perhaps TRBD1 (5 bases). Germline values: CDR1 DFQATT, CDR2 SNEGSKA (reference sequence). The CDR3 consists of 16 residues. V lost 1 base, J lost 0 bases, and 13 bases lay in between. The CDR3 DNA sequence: TGCAGTGCTAGAGGGCCCGGACAAAGCTCCTACAATGAGCAGTTCTTC. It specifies CSARGPGQSSYNEQFF.

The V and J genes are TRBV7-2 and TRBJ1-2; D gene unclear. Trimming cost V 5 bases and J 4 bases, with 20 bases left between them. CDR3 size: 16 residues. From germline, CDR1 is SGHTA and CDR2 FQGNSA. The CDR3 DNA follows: TGTGCCAGCAGCGGACCCGGAAAGCAGGCGGGCTATGGCTACACCTTC. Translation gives CASSGPGKQAGYGYTF.

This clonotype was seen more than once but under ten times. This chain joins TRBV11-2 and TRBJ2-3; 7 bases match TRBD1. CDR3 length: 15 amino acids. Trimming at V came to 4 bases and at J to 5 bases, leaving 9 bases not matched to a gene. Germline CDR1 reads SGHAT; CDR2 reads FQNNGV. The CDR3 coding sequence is TGTGCCAGCAGCTCCACAGGGGCCCGGCAAGATACGCAGTATTTT. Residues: CASSSTGARQDTQYF.

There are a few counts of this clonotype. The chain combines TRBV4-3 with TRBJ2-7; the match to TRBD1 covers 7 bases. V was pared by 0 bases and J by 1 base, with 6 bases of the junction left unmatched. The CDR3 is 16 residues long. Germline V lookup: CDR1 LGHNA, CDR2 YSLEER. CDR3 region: CASSQDRQGDSYEQYF. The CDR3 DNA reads TGCGCCAGCAGCCAAGACCGACAGGGCGATTCCTACGAGCAGTACTTC.

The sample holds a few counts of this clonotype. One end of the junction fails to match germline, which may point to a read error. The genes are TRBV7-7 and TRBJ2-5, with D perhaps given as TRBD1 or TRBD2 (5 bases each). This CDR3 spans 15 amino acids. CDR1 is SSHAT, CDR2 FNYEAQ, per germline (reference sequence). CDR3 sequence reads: CASSAWAWDGETQYF. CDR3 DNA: TGTGCTAGCAGCGCGTGGGCTTGGGACGGGGAGACCCAGTACTTC.

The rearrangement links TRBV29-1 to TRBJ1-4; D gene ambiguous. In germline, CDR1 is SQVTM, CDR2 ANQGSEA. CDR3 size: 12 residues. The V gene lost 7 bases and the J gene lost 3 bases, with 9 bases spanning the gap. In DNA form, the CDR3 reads TGCAGCGGAAAAACATCTAATGAAAAACTGTTTTTT. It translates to CSGKTSNEKLFF.

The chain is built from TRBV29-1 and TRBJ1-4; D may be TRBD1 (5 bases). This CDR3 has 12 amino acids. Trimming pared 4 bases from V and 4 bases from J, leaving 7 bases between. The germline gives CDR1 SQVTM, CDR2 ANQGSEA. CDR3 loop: CSVGGVNEKLFF. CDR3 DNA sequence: TGCAGCGTTGGAGGGGTTAATGAAAAACTGTTTTTT.

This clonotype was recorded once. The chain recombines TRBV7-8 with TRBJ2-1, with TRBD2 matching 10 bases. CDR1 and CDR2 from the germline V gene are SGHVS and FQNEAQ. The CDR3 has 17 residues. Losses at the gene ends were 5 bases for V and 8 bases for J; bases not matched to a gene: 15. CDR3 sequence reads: CASSQRVAGGGSDEQFF. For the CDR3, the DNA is TGTGCCAGCAGCCAGAGGGTAGCGGGGGGAGGCAGCGATGAGCAGTTCTTC.

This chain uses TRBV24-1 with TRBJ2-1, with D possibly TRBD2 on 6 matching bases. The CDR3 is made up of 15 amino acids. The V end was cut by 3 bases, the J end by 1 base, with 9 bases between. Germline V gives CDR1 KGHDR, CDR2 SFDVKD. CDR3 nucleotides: TGTGCCACCAGTGATCCGGGGGAGTCCTACAATGAGCAGTTCTTC. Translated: CATSDPGESYNEQFF.

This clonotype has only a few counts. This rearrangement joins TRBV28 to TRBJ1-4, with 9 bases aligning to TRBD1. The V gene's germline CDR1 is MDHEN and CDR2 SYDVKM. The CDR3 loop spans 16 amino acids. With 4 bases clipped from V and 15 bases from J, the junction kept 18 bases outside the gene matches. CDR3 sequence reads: CASSSPRQGERGWVFF. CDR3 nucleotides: TGTGCCAGCAGTTCTCCCCGACAGGGGGAAAGGGGTTGGGTGTTTTTT.

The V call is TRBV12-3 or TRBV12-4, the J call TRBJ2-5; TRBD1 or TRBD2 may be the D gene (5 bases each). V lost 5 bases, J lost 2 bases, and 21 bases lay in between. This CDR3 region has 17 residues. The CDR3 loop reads CASSLQGRGMAQETQYF. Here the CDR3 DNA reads TGTGCCAGCAGTCTCCAAGGTCGGGGCATGGCGCAAGAGACCCAGTACTTC.

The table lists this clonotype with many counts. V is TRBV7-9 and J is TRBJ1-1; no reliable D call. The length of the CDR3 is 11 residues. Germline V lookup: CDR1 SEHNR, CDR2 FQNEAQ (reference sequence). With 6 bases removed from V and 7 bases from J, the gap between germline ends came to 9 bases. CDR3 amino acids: CASSSGSEAFF. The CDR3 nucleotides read TGTGCCAGCAGTAGCGGGAGTGAAGCTTTCTTT. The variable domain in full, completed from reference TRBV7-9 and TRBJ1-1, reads DTGVSQNPRHKITKRGQNVTFRCDPISEHNRLYWYRQTLGQGPEFLTYFQNEAQLEKSRLLSDRFSAERPKGSFSTLEIQRTEQGDSAMYLCASSSGSEAFFGQGTRLTVV.

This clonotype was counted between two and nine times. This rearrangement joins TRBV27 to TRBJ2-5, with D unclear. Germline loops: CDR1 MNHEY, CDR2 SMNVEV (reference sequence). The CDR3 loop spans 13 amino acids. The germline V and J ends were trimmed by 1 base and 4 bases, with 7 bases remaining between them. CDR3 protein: CASSLFGLETQYF. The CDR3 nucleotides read TGTGCCAGCAGTTTATTTGGCCTAGAGACCCAGTACTTC.

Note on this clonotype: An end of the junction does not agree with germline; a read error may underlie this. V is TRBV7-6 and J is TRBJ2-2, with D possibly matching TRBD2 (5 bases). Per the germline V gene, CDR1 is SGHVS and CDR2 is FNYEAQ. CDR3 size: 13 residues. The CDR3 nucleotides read TGTGCCAGCAGCCCGATCACGGCCGGGGAGCTGATTTTT. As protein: CASSPITAGELIF.

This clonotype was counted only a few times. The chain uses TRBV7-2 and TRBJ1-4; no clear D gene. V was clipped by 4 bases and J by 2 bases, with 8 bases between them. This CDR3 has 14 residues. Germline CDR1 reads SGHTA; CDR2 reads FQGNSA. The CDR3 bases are TGTGCCAGCAGCTCCGGTTACACTAATGAAAAACTGTTTTTT. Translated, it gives CASSSGYTNEKLFF. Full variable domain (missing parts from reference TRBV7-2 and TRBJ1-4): GAGVSQSPSNKVTEKGKDVELRCDPISGHTALYWYRQSLGQGLEFLIYFQGNSAPDKSGLPSDRFSAERTGGSVSTLTIQRTQQEDSAVYLCASSSGYTNEKLFFGSGTQLSVL.

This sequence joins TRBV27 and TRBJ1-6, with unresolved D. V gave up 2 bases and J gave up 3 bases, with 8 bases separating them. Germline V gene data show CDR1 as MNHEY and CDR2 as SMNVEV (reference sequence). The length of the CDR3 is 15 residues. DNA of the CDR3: TGTGCCAGCAGTTTAGACTGGGACTATAATTCACCCCTCCACTTT. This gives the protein CASSLDWDYNSPLHF.

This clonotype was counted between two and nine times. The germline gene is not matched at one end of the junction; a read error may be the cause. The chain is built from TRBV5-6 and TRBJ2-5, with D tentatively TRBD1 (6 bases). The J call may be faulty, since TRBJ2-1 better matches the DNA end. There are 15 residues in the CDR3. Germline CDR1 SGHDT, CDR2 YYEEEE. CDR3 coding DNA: TGTGCCAGCAGCTTTATAGGACAGTCCTATAATGAGCAGTTCTTC. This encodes CASSFIGQSYNEQFF.

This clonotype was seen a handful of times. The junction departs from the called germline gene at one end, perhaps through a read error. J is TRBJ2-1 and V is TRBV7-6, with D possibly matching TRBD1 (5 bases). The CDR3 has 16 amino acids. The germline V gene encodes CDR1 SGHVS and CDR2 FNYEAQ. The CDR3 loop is CASSPLTGWGYNEQSF. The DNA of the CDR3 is TGTGCCAGCAGCCCACTAACTGGTTGGGGCTACAATGAGCAGTCCTTC.

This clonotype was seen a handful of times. CDR3 in amino acids: CASSSQRAGDSYNEQFF. The CDR3 DNA reads as TGTGCCAGCAGCAGTCAGCGGGCGGGGGACTCCTACAATGAGCAGTTCTTC. The rearrangement joins TRBV28 to TRBJ2-1; 7 positions agree with TRBD2. The CDR3 sequence is 17 residues long. Looked up from germline, CDR1 is MDHEN and CDR2 is SYDVKM. J lost 0 bases, V lost 6 bases, and 11 bases had no gene match. The full variable domain, completed using reference TRBV28 and TRBJ2-1, is DVKVTQSSRYLVKRTGEKVFLECVQDMDHENMFWYRQDPGLGLRLIYFSYDVKMKEKGDIPEGYSVSREKKERFSLILESASTNQTSMYLCASSSQRAGDSYNEQFFGPGTRLTVL.